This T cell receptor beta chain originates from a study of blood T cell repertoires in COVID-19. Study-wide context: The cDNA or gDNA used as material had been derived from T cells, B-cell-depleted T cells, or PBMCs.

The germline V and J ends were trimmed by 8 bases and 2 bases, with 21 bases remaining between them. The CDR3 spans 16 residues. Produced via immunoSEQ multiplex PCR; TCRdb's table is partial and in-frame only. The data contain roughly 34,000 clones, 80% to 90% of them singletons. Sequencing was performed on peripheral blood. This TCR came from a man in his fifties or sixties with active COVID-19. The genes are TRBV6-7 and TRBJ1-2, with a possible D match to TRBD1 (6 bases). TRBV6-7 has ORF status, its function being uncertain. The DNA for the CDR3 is TGTGCCAGCCCTAATCCCGGGGGGGCGCGGAACTATGGCTACACCTTC. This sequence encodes CASPNPGGARNYGYTF.